This record looks at one TCR beta chain sequence and its context. Its target is not known. This CDR3 is also generated by other DNA sequences in the sample. Sequencing targeted expressed TCRB transcripts, as all isolated RNA had been reverse transcribed. Repertoires were generated with immunoSEQ multiplex PCR, while TCRdb's copy carries only in-frame clones and drops some. Here the sample spans about 290,000 clones, 7% to 9% being singletons. This sample is part of a study of beta chain features in type 1 diabetes. Broader study findings: Possibly, sequencing cDNA over-represented cells that had high TCR expression levels. It was among patients, rather than healthy donors, that naive, central memory and Treg TCRB repertoires appeared more similar.

Via the markers CD45RO/CCR7/CD25/CD127/CD95/CD27, stem cell-like memory, regulatory, central memory and naive CD4+ cells were sorted. Sequencing input: central memory CD4+ T cells from blood. This clonotype was sampled from a woman under 30 in good health.

The CDR3 sequence is CSVDHLAGVTDTQYF. As DNA, the CDR3 is TGCAGCGTTGATCACCTAGCGGGAGTTACAGATACGCAGTATTTT. The chain uses TRBV29-1 and TRBJ2-3; 10 nucleotides agree with TRBD2. J lost 3 bases, V lost 3 bases, and 6 bases had no gene match. CDR3 size: 15 residues. Looked up from germline, CDR1 is SQVTM and CDR2 is ANQGSEA.